The entry below describes one TCR beta chain. Its antigen is still unknown. The repertoire was sequenced with immunoSEQ multiplex PCR; TCRdb's copy has only in-frame clones and lacks some. The data show 50,000 to 55,000 clones, around 87% seen once. V shed 0 bases and J 7 bases; nucleotides not matched to a gene: 1. The CDR3 spans 13 residues. Germline CDR1 SGHNT, CDR2 YYREEE (reference sequence). These data are taken from a study of T cells in localized non-small cell lung cancer. Study results and limitations: Researchers found a median roughly 56 of the top 100 tumor clones in adjacent lung. There was higher T cell clonality in uninvolved adjacent lung than in tumor, and it was highest there.

The specimen was PBMCs, collected before any cancer treatment. V is TRBV5-4 and J is TRBJ1-2; 9 bases fit TRBD1. The clonotype originates from a female donor with stage II lung adenocarcinoma. CDR3 DNA sequence: TGTGCCAGCAGCTTGGACAGGGGGCGTGGCTACACCTTC. Translation gives CASSLDRGRGYTF.